This T cell receptor beta chain comes out of a study of blood T cell repertoires in COVID-19. This CDR3 region has 18 residues. The germline gives CDR1 MNHEY, CDR2 SMNVEV (reference sequence). Unmatched junction bases numbered 14, after V lost 3 bases and J lost 10 bases. Produced via immunoSEQ multiplex PCR; TCRdb's table is partial and in-frame only. Here the sample spans approximately 200,000 clones, approximately 80% being singletons. The rearrangement links TRBV27 to TRBJ1-6; TRBD1 aligns across 11 bases. The sequenced material came from peripheral blood. The TCR originated in a woman in her 50s with acute or convalescent COVID-19. CDR3 residues: CASSFGTGGRNVRSPLHF. The CDR3 DNA sequence: TGTGCCAGCAGTTTCGGGACAGGGGGTAGAAATGTGCGCTCACCCCTCCACTTT.